The sample holds a few counts of the clone carrying this TCR beta chain. This sample also contains other DNA sequences that code for the same CDR3. These data come from a study of cytomegalovirus exposure and HLA in healthy donors. It was with 60 Vbeta and 13 Jbeta primers that the PCR ran. In the authors' workflow: Unique TCR beta chains numbered 80 million to 95 million in a later analysis, with roughly 9.9 million shared. TCRdb's table, derived via immunoSEQ multiplex PCR, lists solely in-frame clones and lacks some. The V and J calls and clone size come from that table; D and trimming were worked out from the DNA. This table holds roughly 180,000 clones, 78% found once. Germline V CDR1 and CDR2: SGHRS, YFSETQ. This CDR3 is built from 16 residues. V trimming: 0 bases; J trimming: 4 bases; junction bases outside the gene matches: 3.

This chain uses TRBV5-1 with TRBJ2-7, with 14 bases lining up with TRBD2. The clonotype originates from a female donor in good health and CMV-seronegative. Input material: PBMCs. CDR3 region: CASSLGGTSGGYEQYF. In nucleotides, the CDR3 is TGCGCCAGCAGCTTGGGGGGGACTAGCGGGGGTTACGAGCAGTACTTC.